These 18 T cell receptor beta chains were all obtained from the same sample, sequenced in a study of T-cell memory formation after mild COVID-19. TCRdb reanalysed the 5' RACE reads using MiXCR and keeps one entry per CDR3 protein. The repertoire holds 300,000 or so distinct CDR3 sequences, with around 15% as singletons. The sample taken for sequencing was PBMCs or a T cell subset sorted from them (not recorded which). The receptors here all came from a man younger than 35 who had mild COVID-19 (a few samples of this study predate the infection). Cell type and time point are not known.

This clonotype was observed a few times. V gene TRBV6-2 or TRBV6-3 combines with J gene TRBJ2-2; tentative D call: TRBD1 (5 bases). The length of the CDR3 is 14 residues. Germline V gene sequence: CDR1 MNHEY, CDR2 SVGEGT. V lost 5 bases, J lost 6 bases, and 13 bases lay in between. The CDR3 DNA reads as TGTGCCAGCAGTCACCCTCAGGGTTCCGGGGAGCTGTTTTTT. Its translation: CASSHPQGSGELFF.

The CDR3, as DNA: TGCGCCAGCAGCTCCGGGACGGGGAGCTCTGGAAACACCATATATTTT. It codes for CASSSGTGSSGNTIYF. The chain carries TRBV5-1 and TRBJ1-3; the D gene is possibly TRBD1 (5 bases). The V end lost 3 bases, the J end lost 0 bases, and 13 bases lay between the germline ends. Germline V gives CDR1 SGHRS, CDR2 YFSETQ. The CDR3 sequence is 16 residues long. The full variable domain, with the rest looked up from reference TRBV5-1 and TRBJ1-3, is KAGVTQTPRYLIKTRGQQVTLSCSPISGHRSVSWYQQTPGQGLQFLFEYFSETQRNKGNFPGRFSGRQFSNSRSEMNVSTLELGDSALYLCASSSGTGSSGNTIYFGEGSWLTVV.

The chain recombines TRBV6-4 with TRBJ2-1; TRBD2 matches 13 bases. Germline CDR1 is MRHNA and CDR2 is SNTAGT. The ends lost 2 bases at V and 5 bases at J; junction bases unmatched: 0. CDR3 length equals 15 residues. As DNA, the CDR3 is TGTGCCAGCAGTGACACTAGCGGGGGGGACAATGAGCAGTTCTTC. This encodes CASSDTSGGDNEQFF.

The chain uses TRBV18 and TRBJ2-5; D is perhaps TRBD2 (6 bases). The V gene lost 6 bases and the J gene lost 2 bases, with 13 bases spanning the gap. Germline CDR1 is KGHSH and CDR2 is LQKENI. This CDR3 has 14 residues. This chain's CDR3 is CASSPRGLQETQYF. The DNA for the CDR3 is TGTGCCAGCTCCCCAAGGGGACTTCAAGAGACCCAGTACTTC.

In this sample, this clonotype turned up a few times. The rearrangement uses TRBV10-3 and TRBJ2-7, with TRBD1 matching 9 bases. The CDR3 contains 13 residues. The V gene end was trimmed by 6 bases and the J gene end by 5 bases; junction bases not matched to a gene: 5. Germline-derived CDR1 and CDR2 are ENHRY and SYGVKD. CDR3 protein: CAIRGQGGDEQYV. The CDR3, as DNA: TGTGCCATCAGGGGACAGGGAGGGGACGAGCAGTACGTC.

This clonotype occurred once. The gene calls are TRBV29-1 and TRBJ1-1, with D possibly matching TRBD1 (6 bases). V was shortened by 8 bases and J by 1 base, with 17 bases between the two germline ends. This CDR3 is built from 14 residues. The V gene's germline CDR1 is SQVTM and CDR2 ANQGSEA. As DNA, the CDR3 is TGCAGCTCGCAAGGGGGAGGACCGAACACTGAAGCTTTCTTT. This encodes CSSQGGGPNTEAFF.

The chain employs TRBV9 and TRBJ1-1; 7 bases map to TRBD1. Germline CDR1 and CDR2: SGDLS and YYNGEE. This CDR3 has 14 amino acids. V lost 4 bases to trimming and J lost 6 bases; unmatched junction nucleotides: 9. This CDR3 reads CASSIGGAGSEAFF. CDR3 nucleotides: TGTGCCAGCAGCATAGGGGGCGCGGGTTCTGAAGCTTTCTTT.

This clonotype was recorded a few times. The V gene is TRBV7-2, the J gene TRBJ2-1, with 12 bases identical to TRBD1. CDR1 and CDR2 (germline): SGHTA, FQGNSA. The V and J ends lost 5 bases and 11 bases, in that order; junction bases with no gene match: 4. The CDR3 totals 13 residues. The CDR3 protein is CASSPGTGGKQFF. CDR3 bases: TGTGCCAGCAGCCCCGGGACAGGGGGCAAGCAGTTCTTC.

This chain links TRBV9 with TRBJ2-5; 8 bases agree with TRBD1. The V gene's germline CDR1 is SGDLS and CDR2 YYNGEE. The CDR3 runs to 15 residues. The junction had 7 bases not matched to a gene; V was cut back by 2 bases and J by 4 bases. The CDR3 bases are TGTGCCAGCAGCGTCGGTCAGGGGGCGGGAGAGACCCAGTACTTC. It yields the protein CASSVGQGAGETQYF.

This clonotype came up once. The J gene is TRBJ2-5, the V gene TRBV12-3 or TRBV12-4, with 12 bases aligning to TRBD2. The length of the CDR3 is 16 residues. V was clipped by 6 bases and J by 4 bases; unmatched bases: 9. The CDR3 here is CASSETTGLAGETQYF. The CDR3, as DNA: TGTGCCAGCAGCGAGACTACGGGACTAGCGGGAGAGACCCAGTACTTC.

This clonotype was seen a few times. The chain has TRBV7-2 and TRBJ1-1, with D tentatively TRBD1 (5 bases). Trimming pared 2 bases from V and 5 bases from J, leaving 18 bases between. The CDR3 loop spans 16 amino acids. CDR1 is SGHTA, CDR2 FQGNSA, per germline. CDR3 in amino acids: CASSLWDLGSNTEAFF. The CDR3 DNA is TGTGCCAGCAGCTTATGGGACTTGGGTTCCAATACTGAAGCTTTCTTT.

V usage is TRBV2 and J usage is TRBJ1-5; D not resolved. The germline V gene has CDR1 SNHLY and CDR2 FYNNEI. The CDR3 totals 15 residues. The V end was cut by 6 bases, the J end by 0 bases, with 12 bases between. CDR3 in amino acids: CASRLTDLSNQPQHF. The CDR3 DNA sequence: TGTGCCAGCAGGTTGACGGACCTTAGCAATCAGCCCCAGCATTTT.

V is TRBV20-1 and J is TRBJ1-4; a weak D match, TRBD1 (5 bases). CDR1 and CDR2 (germline): DFQATT, SNEGSKA (reference sequence). The V and J ends lost 7 bases and 4 bases respectively, with 10 bases between them. This CDR3 is built from 12 residues. The CDR3 bases are TGCAGTGTGGGGGGTTATAATGAAAAACTGTTTTTT. It codes for CSVGGYNEKLFF.

This clonotype was observed a few times. V and J are TRBV3-1 and TRBJ2-3; D is unclear. V dropped 2 bases and J dropped 0 bases, with 12 bases sitting between them. The CDR3 runs to 16 residues. Germline CDR1 and CDR2: LGHDT and YNNKEL (reference sequence). The chain's CDR3 is CASSQRRLLSTDTQYF. CDR3 nucleotide sequence: TGTGCCAGCAGCCAAAGAAGACTTTTAAGCACAGATACGCAGTATTTT.

The chain joins TRBV20-1 to TRBJ1-3, with 8 bases lining up with TRBD1. This CDR3 has 14 residues. V shed 5 bases and J 3 bases; nucleotides not matched to a gene: 6. CDR1 DFQATT and CDR2 SNEGSKA come from the germline V gene (reference sequence). DNA of the CDR3: TGCAGTGCTCAGACAGGGGAGCATGGAAACACCATATATTTT. This gives the protein CSAQTGEHGNTIYF.

This clonotype was counted many times. The chain uses TRBV12-3 or TRBV12-4 and TRBJ1-1; no clear D. V lost 1 base, J lost 1 base, and 4 bases lay in between. The CDR3 totals 13 residues. Here the CDR3 DNA reads TGTGCCAGCAGTTTAGGCCCGAACACTGAAGCTTTCTTT. Protein sequence: CASSLGPNTEAFF.

This chain connects TRBV5-6 to TRBJ2-1; 9 bases fit TRBD2. This CDR3 has 15 residues. V shed 1 base, J shed 5 bases, and the junction held 4 bases outside the gene matches. Germline assignment: CDR1 SGHDT and CDR2 YYEEEE. The CDR3 loop is CASSLRLAVHNEQFF. DNA of the CDR3: TGTGCCAGCAGCTTGAGACTAGCGGTTCACAATGAGCAGTTCTTC.

The chain couples TRBV28 to TRBJ1-1, with TRBD1 identical over 11 bases. Looked up from germline, CDR1 is MDHEN and CDR2 is SYDVKM. Trimming removed 5 bases from V and 6 bases from J; junction bases left unmatched: 8. The CDR3 has 15 amino acids. The CDR3: CASSPPGQGGPEAFF. The CDR3 DNA reads TGTGCCAGCAGTCCCCCGGGACAGGGGGGCCCTGAAGCTTTCTTT. The full variable domain, completed using reference TRBV28 and TRBJ1-1, is DVKVTQSSRYLVKRTGEKVFLECVQDMDHENMFWYRQDPGLGLRLIYFSYDVKMKEKGDIPEGYSVSREKKERFSLILESASTNQTSMYLCASSPPGQGGPEAFFGQGTRLTVV.